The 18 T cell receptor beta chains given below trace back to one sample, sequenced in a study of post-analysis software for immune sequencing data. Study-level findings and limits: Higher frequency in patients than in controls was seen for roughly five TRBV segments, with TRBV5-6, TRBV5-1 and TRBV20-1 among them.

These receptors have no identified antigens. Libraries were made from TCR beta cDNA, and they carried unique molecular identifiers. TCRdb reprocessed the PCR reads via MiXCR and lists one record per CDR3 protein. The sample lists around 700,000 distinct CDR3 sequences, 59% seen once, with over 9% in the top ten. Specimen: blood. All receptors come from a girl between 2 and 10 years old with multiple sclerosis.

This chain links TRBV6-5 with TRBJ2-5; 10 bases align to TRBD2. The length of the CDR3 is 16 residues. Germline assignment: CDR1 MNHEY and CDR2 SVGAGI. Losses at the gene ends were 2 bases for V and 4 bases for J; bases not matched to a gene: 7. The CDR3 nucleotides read TGTGCCAGCAGTTACAGCCAGCGGGGGGGCGGAGAGACCCAGTACTTC. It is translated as CASSYSQRGGGETQYF.

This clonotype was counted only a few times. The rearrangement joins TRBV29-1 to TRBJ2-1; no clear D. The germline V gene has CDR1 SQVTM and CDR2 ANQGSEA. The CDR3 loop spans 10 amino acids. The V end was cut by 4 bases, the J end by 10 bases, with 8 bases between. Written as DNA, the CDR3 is TGCAGCGTTGGTGGGGAAGAGCAGTTCTTC. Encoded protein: CSVGGEEQFF.

CDR3 protein: CSVDSDNYGYTF. As DNA, the CDR3 is TGCAGCGTCGACAGTGATAACTATGGCTACACCTTC. The chain links TRBV29-1 to TRBJ1-2, with a weak D call TRBD1 (5 bases). CDR3 length: 12 residues. Per the germline V gene, CDR1 is SQVTM and CDR2 is ANQGSEA. V dropped 6 bases and J dropped 1 base, with 9 bases sitting between them.

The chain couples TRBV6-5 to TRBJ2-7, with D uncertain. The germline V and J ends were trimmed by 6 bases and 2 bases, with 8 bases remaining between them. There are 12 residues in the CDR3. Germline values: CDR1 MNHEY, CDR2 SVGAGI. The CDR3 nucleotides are TGTGCCAGCAGCCCAACGACCTACGAGCAGTACTTC. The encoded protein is CASSPTTYEQYF.

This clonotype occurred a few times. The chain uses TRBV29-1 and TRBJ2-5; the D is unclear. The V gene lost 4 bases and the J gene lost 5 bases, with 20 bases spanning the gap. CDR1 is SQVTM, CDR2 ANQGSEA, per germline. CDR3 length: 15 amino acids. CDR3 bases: TGCAGCGTTGTAGGTGTAAGGAAGGGTGGCGAGACCCAGTACTTC. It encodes CSVVGVRKGGETQYF.

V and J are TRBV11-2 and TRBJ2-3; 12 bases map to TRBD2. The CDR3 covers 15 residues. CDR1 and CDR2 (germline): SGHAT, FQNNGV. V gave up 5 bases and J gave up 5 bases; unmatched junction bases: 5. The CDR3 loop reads CASSQGLAGKDTQYF. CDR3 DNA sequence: TGTGCCAGCAGCCAGGGACTAGCGGGTAAAGATACGCAGTATTTT.

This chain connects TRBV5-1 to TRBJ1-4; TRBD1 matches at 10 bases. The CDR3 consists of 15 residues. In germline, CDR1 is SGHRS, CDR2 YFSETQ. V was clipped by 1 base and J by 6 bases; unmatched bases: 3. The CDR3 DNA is TGCGCCAGCAGCTTGTCTGGGACAGGGGATGAAAAACTGTTTTTT. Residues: CASSLSGTGDEKLFF. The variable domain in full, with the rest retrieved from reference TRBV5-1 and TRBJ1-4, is KAGVTQTPRYLIKTRGQQVTLSCSPISGHRSVSWYQQTPGQGLQFLFEYFSETQRNKGNFPGRFSGRQFSNSRSEMNVSTLELGDSALYLCASSLSGTGDEKLFFGSGTQLSVL.

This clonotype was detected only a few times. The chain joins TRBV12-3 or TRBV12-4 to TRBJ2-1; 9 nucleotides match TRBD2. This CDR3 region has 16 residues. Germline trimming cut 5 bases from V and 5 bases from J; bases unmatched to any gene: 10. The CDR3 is CASSRLAGETNNEQFF. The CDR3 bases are TGTGCCAGCAGTCGGTTAGCGGGGGAAACTAACAATGAGCAGTTCTTC.

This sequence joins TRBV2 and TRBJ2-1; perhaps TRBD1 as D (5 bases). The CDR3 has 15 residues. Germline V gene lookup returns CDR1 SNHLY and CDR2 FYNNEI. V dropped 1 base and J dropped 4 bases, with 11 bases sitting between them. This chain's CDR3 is CASSEGQGKYNEQFF. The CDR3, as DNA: TGTGCCAGCAGTGAAGGTCAGGGAAAGTACAATGAGCAGTTCTTC. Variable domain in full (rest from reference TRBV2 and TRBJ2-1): EPEVTQTPSHQVTQMGQEVILRCVPISNHLYFYWYRQILGQKVEFLVSFYNNEISEKSEIFDDQFSVERPDGSNFTLKIRSTKLEDSAMYFCASSEGQGKYNEQFFGPGTRLTVL.

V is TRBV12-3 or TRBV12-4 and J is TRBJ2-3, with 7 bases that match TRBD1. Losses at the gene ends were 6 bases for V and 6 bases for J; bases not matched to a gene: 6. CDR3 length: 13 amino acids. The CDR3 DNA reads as TGTGCCAGCAGGACGACAGGGCCGGATACGCAGTATTTT. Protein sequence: CASRTTGPDTQYF.

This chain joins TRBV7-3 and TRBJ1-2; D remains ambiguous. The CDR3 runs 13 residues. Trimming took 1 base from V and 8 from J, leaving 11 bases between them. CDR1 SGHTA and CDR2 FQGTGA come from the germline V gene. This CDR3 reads CASSLNAGDGYTF. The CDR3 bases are TGTGCCAGCAGCTTAAACGCAGGTGACGGCTACACCTTC.

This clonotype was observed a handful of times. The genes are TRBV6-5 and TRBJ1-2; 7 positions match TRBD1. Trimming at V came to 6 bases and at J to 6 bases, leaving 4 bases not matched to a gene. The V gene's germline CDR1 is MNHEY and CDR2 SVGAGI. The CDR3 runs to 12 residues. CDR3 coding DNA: TGTGCCAGCAGCGGGACAGAGGATGGCTACACCTTC. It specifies CASSGTEDGYTF.

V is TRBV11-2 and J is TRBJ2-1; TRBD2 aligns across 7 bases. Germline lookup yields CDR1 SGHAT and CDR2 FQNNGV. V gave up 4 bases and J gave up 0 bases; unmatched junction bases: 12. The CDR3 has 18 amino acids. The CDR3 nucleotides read TGTGCCAGCAGCTCCCTCAAGGGACTACTGAGCTCCTACAATGAGCAGTTCTTC. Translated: CASSSLKGLLSSYNEQFF.

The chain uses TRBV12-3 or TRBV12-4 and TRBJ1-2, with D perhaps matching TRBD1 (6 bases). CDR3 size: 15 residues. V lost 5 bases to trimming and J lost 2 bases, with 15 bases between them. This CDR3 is CASSPGEGVNYGYTF. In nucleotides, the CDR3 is TGTGCCAGCAGTCCTGGTGAGGGGGTAAACTATGGCTACACCTTC.

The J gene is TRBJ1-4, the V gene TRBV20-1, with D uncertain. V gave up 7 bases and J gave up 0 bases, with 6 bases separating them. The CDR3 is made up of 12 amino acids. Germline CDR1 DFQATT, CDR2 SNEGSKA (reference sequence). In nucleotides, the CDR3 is TGCAGTGTACGGTCAACTAATGAAAAACTGTTTTTT. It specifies CSVRSTNEKLFF.

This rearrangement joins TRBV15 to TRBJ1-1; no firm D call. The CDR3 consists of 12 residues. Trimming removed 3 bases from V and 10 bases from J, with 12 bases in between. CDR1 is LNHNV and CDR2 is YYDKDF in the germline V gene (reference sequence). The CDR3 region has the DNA TGTGCCACCAGCAGCGAGACTCTGGGAGCTTTCTTT. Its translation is CATSSETLGAFF.

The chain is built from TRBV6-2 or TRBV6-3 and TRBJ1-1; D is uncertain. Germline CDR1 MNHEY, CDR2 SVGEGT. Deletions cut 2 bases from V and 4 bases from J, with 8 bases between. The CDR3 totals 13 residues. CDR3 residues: CASSYVEGTEAFF. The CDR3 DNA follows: TGTGCCAGCAGTTACGTGGAGGGCACTGAAGCTTTCTTT.

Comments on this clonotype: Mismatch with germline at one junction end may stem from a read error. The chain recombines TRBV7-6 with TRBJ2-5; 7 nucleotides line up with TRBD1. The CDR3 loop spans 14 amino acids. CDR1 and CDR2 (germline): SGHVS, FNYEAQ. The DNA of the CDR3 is TGTGCCAGCAGCCTAACAGGGGACAAAGAGGCCCAGTACTTC. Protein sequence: CASSLTGDKEAQYF.